This TCR beta chain was sequenced for a study of brain T cells in children with intractable seizures. Study-level points and caveats: Viral specificity was inferred only from CDR3 similarity; HCMV serostatus was unknown.

The time point here: blood from clinic visit 5 months post-surgery; TSC patient then seizure free. Sequencing was limited to surgery cases with top T cell transcript signatures in brain tissue. Before surgery, patients took at least one anti-epileptic drug. Repertoires were generated with immunoSEQ multiplex PCR, while TCRdb's copy carries only in-frame clones and drops some. This table holds under 400,000 clones, about 93% found once. In the case of this clone: Its antigen remains unknown.

The sequence came from a boy younger than two with tuberous sclerosis and intractable seizures. The sample consisted of peripheral blood, taken more than 4 months after surgery.

The CDR3 is CAWGSGGGGGYTF. The CDR3 DNA reads TGTGCCTGGGGTTCAGGGGGGGGCGGTGGCTACACCTTC. The rearrangement joins TRBV30 to TRBJ1-2; 7 nucleotides agree with TRBD1. J was trimmed by 7 bases and V by 5 bases; bases with no gene match: 10. The CDR3 runs to 13 residues. The germline V gene has CDR1 GTSNPN and CDR2 SVGIG (reference sequence).